Given below is one T cell receptor (beta chain) in context. From the germline J gene comes the end of the CDR3, since the read stops 3 residues before it. This sample stems from a study of T cell clonality in common variable immunodeficiency. Germline V gene sequence: CDR1 SGHTA, CDR2 FQGNSA. This CDR3 contains 15 residues. Sequencing used immunoSEQ multiplex PCR; TCRdb keeps in-frame clones, though not all of them. The sample gives approximately 60,000 clones, none seen only once, and the top ten clones hold approximately 0.84%. The chain combines TRBV7-2 with TRBJ1-2; D is possibly TRBD1 (5 bases). Sample: peripheral blood mononuclear cells. The origin of this receptor is a person aged 18 to 75 in good health. The CDR3 sequence: CASSSTGPGTDTYTF. The CDR3 bases that were read are TGTGCCAGCAGCTCAACAGGTCCCGGCACAGATACC.